The T cell receptor beta chain described here comes from a study of T cell responses to AZD1222 COVID-19 vaccine. Sequencing was performed with immunoSEQ multiplex PCR; in TCRdb, only in-frame clones are kept and a portion is missing. Among 85,000 to 100,000 clones listed, approximately 80% were seen once. CDR1 is MNHEY and CDR2 is SMNVEV in the germline V gene (reference sequence). Trimming removed 0 bases from V and 4 bases from J, with 13 bases in between. This CDR3 is built from 15 residues. Study results and caveats: Spike-specific TCR breadth and depth both grew after two AZD1222 doses. The donor group comprised mostly white British people and more females; the analysis possibly underestimated clonal diversity. Vaccine-related CD4 TCRs covered spike, predominating at 160-218 and 743-854.

Remarks on this clone: Its antigen is undetermined.

This TCR was sampled from an adult in good health. The chain is built from TRBV27 and TRBJ2-7; weak D call: TRBD2 (5 bases). The sequencing used peripheral blood, collected on day 0 of AZD1222 vaccination. The CDR3 region is CASSLSTGLLYEQYF. The CDR3, as DNA: TGTGCCAGCAGTTTATCCACGGGATTACTGTACGAGCAGTACTTC.